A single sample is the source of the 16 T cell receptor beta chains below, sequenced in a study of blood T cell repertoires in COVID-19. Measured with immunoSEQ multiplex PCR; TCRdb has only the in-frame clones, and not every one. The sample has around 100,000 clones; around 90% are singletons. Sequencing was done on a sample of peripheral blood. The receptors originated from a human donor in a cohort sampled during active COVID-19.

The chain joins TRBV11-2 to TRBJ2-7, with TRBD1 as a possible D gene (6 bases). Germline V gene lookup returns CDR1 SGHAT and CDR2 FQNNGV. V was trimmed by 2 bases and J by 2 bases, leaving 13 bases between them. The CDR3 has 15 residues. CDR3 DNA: TGTGCCAGCAGCTTAATCAGGGGCCGAACCTACGAGCAGTACTTC. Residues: CASSLIRGRTYEQYF.

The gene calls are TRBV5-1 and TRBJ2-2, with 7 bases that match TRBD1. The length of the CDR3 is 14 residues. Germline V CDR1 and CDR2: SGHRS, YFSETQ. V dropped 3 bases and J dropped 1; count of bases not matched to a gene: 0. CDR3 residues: CASSWTGNTGELFF. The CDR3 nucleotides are TGCGCCAGCAGCTGGACAGGGAACACCGGGGAGCTGTTTTTT.

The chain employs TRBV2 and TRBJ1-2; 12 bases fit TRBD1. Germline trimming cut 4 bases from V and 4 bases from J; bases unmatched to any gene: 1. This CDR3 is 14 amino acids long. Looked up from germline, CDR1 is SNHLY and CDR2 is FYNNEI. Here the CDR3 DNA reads TGTGCCAGCAGTGTGGGACAGGGGGCCTATGGCTACACCTTC. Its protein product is CASSVGQGAYGYTF.

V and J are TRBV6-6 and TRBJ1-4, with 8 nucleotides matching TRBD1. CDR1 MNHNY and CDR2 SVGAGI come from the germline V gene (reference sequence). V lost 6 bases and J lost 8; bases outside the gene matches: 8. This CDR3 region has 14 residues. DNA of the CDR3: TGTGCCAGCAGCCTGGACAGGGAGCAAGAAAAACTGTTTTTT. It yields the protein CASSLDREQEKLFF.

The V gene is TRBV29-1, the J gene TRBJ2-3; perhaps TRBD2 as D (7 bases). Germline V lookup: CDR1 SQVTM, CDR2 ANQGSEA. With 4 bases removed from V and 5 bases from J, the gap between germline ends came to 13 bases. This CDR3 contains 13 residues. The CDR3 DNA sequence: TGCAGCGTTGGGGGGGGCTGGGGAGATACGCAGTATTTT. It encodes CSVGGGWGDTQYF.

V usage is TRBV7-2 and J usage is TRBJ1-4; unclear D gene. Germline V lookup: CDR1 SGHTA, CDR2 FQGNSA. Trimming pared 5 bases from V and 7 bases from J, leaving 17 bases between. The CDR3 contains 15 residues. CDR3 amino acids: CASSPGSLIGEKLFF. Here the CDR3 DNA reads TGTGCCAGCAGCCCCGGGTCCTTAATAGGTGAAAAACTGTTTTTT.

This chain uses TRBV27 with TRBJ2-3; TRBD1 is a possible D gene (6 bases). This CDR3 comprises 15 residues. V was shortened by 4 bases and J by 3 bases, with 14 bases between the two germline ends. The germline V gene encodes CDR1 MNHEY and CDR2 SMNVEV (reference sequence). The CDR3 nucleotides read TGTGCCAGCAGTTCGACAGGATTCTCTACAGATACGCAGTATTTT. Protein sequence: CASSSTGFSTDTQYF.

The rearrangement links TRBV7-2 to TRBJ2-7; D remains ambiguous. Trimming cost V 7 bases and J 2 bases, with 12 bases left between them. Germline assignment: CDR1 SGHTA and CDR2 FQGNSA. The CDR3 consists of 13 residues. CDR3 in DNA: TGTGCCAGCACCAAGCCCCCTACCTACGAGCAGTACTTC. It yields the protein CASTKPPTYEQYF.

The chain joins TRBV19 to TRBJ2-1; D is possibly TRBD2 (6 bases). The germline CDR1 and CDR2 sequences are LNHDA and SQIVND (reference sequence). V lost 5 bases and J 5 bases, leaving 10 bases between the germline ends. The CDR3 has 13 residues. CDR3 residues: CASSSGLHNEQFF. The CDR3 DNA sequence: TGTGCCAGTAGTTCGGGACTTCACAATGAGCAGTTCTTC.

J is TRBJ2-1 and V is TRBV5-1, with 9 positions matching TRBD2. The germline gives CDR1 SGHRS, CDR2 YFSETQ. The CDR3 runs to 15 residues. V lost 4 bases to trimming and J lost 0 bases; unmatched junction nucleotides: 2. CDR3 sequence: CASSPSGNSYNEQFF. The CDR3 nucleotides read TGCGCCAGCAGCCCTAGCGGGAACTCCTACAATGAGCAGTTCTTC.

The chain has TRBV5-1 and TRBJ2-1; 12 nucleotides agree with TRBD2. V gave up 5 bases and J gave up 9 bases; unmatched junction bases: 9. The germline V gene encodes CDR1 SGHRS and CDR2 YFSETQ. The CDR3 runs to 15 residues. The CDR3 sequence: CASRPRTSGMGEQFF. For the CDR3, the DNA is TGCGCCAGCAGGCCTAGGACTAGCGGGATGGGTGAGCAGTTCTTC. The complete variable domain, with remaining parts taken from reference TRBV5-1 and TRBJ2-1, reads KAGVTQTPRYLIKTRGQQVTLSCSPISGHRSVSWYQQTPGQGLQFLFEYFSETQRNKGNFPGRFSGRQFSNSRSEMNVSTLELGDSALYLCASRPRTSGMGEQFFGPGTRLTVL.

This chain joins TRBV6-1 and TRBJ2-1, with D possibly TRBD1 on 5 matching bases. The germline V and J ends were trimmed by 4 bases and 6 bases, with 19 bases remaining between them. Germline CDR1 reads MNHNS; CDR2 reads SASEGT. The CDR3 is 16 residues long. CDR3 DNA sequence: TGTGCCAGCAGTGCCTCGACAGACGGTTCGGGCAATGAGCAGTTCTTC. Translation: CASSASTDGSGNEQFF.

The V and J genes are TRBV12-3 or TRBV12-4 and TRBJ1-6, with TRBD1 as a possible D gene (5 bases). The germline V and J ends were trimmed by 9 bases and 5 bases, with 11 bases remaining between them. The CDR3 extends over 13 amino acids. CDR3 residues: CASQWTNNSPLHF. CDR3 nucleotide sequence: TGTGCCAGTCAGTGGACAAATAATTCACCCCTCCACTTT.

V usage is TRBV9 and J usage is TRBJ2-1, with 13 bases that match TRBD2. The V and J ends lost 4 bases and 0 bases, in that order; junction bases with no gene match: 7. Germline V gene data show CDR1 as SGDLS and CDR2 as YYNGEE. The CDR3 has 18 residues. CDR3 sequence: CASSPGLAGSSSYNEQFF. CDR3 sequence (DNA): TGTGCCAGCAGCCCGGGACTAGCGGGATCCAGCTCCTACAATGAGCAGTTCTTC.

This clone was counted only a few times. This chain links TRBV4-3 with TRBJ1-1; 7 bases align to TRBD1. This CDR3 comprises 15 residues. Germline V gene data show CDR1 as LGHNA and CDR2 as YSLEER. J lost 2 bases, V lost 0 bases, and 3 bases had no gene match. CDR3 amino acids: CASSQDHRGNTEAFF. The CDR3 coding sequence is TGCGCCAGCAGCCAAGATCACAGGGGAAACACTGAAGCTTTCTTT.

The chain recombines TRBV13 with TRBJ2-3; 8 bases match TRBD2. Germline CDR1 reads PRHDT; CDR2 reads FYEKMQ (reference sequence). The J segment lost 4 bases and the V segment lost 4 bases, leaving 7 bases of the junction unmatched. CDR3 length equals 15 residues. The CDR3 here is CASSSGTRRPDTQYF. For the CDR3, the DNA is TGTGCCAGCAGCTCCGGGACTAGACGACCAGATACGCAGTATTTT. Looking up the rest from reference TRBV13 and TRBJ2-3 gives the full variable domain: AAGVIQSPRHLIKEKRETATLKCYPIPRHDTVYWYQQGPGQDPQFLISFYEKMQSDKGSIPDRFSAQQFSDYHSELNMSSLELGDSALYFCASSSGTRRPDTQYFGPGTRLTVL.